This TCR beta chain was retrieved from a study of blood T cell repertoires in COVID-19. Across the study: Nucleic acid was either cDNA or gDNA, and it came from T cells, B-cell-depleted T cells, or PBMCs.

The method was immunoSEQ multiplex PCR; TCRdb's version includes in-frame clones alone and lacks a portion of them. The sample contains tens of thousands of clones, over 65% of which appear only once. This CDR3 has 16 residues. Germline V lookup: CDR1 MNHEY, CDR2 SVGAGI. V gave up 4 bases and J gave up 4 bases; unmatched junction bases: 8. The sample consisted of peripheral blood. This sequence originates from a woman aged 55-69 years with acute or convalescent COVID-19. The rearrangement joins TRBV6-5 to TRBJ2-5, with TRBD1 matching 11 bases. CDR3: CASSSRTGGVGETQYF. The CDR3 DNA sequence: TGTGCCAGCAGTTCCAGGACAGGGGGCGTCGGAGAGACCCAGTACTTC.